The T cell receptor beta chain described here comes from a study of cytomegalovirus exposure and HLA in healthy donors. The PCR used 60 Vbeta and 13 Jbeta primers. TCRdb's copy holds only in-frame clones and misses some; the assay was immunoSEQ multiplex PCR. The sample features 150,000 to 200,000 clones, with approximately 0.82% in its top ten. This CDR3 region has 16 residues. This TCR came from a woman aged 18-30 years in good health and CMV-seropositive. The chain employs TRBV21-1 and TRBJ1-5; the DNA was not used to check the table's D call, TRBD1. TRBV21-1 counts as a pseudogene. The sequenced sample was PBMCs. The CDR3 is CASSGSVRGVGQPQHF. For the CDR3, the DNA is TGTGCCAGCAGCGGATCGGTCAGGGGAGTAGGACAGCCCCAGCATTTT.